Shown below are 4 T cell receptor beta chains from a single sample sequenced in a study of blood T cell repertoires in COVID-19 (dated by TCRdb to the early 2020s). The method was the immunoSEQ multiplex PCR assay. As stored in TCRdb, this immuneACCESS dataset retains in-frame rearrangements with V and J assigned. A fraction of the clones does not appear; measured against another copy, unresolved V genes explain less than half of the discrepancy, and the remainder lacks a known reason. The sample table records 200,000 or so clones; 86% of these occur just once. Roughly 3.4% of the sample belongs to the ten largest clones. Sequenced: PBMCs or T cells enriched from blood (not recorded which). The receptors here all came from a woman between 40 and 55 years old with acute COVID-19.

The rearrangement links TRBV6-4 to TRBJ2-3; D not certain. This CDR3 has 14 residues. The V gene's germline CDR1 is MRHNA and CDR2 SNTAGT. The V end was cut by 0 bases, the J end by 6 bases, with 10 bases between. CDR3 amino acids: CASSDSWATDTQYF. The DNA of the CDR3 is TGTGCCAGCAGTGACTCTTGGGCAACGGATACGCAGTATTTT.

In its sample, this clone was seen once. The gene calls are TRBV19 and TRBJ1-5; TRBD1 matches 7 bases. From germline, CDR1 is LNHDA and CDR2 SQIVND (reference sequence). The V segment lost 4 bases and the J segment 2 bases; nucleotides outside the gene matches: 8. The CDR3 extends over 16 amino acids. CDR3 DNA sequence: TGTGCCAGTAGTAGAGACGGCACAGGGGGCAATCAGCCCCAGCATTTT. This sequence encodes CASSRDGTGGNQPQHF. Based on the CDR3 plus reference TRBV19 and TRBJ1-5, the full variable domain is DGGITQSPKYLFRKEGQNVTLSCEQNLNHDAMYWYRQDPGQGLRLIYYSQIVNDFQKGDIAEGYSVSREKKESFPLTVTSAQKNPTAFYLCASSRDGTGGNQPQHFGDGTRLSIL.

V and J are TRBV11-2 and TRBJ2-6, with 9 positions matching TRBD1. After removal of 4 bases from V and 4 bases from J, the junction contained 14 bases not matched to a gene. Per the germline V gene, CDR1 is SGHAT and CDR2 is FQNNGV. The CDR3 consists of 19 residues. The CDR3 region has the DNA TGTGCCAGCAGCTCACCGAATAAACAGGGGGCGGTCGGGGCCAACGTCCTGACTTTC. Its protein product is CASSSPNKQGAVGANVLTF. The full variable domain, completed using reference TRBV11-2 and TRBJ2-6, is EAGVAQSPRYKIIEKRQSVAFWCNPISGHATLYWYQQILGQGPKLLIQFQNNGVVDDSQLPKDRFSAERLKGVDSTLKIQPAKLEDSAVYLCASSSPNKQGAVGANVLTFGAGSRLTVL.

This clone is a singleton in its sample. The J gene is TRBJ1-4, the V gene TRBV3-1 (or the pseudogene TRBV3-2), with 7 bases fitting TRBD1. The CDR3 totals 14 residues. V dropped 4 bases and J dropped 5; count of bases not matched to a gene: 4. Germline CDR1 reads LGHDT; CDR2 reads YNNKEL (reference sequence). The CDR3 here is CASSPDRSNEKLFF. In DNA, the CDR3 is TGTGCCAGCAGCCCGGACAGGTCCAATGAAAAACTGTTTTTT.